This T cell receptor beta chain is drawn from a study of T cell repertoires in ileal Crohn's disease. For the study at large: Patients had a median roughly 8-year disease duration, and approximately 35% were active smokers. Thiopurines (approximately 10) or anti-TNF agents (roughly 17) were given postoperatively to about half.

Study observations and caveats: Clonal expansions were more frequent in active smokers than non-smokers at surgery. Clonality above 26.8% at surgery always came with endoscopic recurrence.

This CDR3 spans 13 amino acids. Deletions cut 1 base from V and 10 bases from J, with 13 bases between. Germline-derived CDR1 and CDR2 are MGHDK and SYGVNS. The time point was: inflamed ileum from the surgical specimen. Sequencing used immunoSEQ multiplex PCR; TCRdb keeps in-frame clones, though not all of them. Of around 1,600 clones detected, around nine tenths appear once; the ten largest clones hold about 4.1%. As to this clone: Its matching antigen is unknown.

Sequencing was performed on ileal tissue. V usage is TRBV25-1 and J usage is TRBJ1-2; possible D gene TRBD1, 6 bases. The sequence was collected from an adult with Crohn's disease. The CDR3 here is CASSEFGQLPYTF. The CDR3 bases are TGTGCCAGCAGTGAATTTGGACAGCTCCCCTACACCTTC.